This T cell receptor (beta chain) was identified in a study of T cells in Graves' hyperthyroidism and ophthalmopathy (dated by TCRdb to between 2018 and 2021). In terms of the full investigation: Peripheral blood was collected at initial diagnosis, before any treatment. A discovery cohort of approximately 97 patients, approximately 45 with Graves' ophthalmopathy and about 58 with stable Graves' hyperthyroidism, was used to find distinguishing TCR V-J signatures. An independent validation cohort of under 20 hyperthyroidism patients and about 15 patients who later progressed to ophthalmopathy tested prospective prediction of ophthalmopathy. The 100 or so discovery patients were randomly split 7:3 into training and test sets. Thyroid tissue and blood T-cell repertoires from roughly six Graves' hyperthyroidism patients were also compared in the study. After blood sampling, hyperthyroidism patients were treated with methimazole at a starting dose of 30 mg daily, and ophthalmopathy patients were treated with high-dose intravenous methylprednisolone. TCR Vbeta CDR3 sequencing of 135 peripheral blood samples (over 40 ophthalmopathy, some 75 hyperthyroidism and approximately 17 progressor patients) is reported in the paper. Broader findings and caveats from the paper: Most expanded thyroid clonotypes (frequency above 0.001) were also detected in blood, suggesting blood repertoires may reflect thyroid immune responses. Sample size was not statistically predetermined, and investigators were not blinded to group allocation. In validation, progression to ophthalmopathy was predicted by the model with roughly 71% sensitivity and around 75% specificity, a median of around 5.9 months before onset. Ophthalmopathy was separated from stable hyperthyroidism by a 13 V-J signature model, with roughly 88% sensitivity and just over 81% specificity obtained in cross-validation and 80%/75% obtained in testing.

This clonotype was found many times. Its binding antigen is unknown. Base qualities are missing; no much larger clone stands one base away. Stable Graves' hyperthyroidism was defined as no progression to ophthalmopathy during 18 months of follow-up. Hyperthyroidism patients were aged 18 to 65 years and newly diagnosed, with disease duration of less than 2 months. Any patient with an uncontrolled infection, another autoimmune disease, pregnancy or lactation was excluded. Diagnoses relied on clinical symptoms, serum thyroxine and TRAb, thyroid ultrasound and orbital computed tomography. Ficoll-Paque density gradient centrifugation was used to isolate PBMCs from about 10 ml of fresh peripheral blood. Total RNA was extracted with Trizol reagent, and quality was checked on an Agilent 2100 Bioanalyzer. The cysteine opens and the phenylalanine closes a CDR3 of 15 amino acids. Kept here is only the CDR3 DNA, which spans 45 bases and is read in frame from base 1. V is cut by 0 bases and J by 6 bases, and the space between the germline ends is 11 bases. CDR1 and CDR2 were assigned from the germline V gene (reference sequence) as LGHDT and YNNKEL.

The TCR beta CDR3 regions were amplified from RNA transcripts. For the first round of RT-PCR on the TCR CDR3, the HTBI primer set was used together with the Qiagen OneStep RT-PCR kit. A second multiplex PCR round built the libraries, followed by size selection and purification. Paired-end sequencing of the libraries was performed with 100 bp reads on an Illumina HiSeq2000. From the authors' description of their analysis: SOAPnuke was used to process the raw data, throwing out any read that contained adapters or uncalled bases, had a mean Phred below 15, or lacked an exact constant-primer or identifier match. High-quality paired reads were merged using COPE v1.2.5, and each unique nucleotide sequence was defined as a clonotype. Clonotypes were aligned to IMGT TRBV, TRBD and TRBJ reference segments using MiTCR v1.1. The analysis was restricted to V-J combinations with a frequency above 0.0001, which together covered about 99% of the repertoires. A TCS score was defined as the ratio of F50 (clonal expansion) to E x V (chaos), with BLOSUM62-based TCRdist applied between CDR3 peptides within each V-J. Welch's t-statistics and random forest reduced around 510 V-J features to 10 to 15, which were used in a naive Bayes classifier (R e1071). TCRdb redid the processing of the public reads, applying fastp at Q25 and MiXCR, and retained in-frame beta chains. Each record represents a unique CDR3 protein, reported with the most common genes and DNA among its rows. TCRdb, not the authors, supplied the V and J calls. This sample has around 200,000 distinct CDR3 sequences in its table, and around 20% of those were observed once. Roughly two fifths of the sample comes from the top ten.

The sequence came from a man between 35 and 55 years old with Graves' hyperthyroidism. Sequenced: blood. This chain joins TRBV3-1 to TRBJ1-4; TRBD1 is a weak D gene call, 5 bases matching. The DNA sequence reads TGTGCCAGCAGCCAAGAAGCAGGGTGGGATGAAAAACTGTTTTTT. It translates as CASSQEAGWDEKLFF.